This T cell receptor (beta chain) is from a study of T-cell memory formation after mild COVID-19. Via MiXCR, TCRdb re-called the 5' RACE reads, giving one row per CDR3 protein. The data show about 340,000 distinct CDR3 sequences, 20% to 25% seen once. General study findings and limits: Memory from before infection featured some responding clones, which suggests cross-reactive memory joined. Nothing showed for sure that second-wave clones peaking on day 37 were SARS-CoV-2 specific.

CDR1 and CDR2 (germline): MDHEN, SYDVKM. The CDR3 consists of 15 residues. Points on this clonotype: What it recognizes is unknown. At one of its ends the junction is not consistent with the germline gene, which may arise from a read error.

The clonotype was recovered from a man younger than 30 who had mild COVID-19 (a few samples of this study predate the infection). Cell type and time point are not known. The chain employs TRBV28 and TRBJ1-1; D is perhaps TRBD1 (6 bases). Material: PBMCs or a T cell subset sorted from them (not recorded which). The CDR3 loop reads CAISLGGRMNTEAFF. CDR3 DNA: TGTGCCATCAGTTTAGGGGGTCGGATGAACACTGAAGCTTTCTTT.